The 3 T cell receptor beta chains below were found in one sample sequenced in a study of identical twins. MiXCR was run by TCRdb on the 5' RACE reads, yielding one entry per CDR3 protein. The sample lists nearly 250,000 distinct CDR3 sequences, approximately 7% occurring once. These records were also assigned to another study, of yellow fever vaccine responses in identical twins.

The sample taken for sequencing was memory (CD45RO+) T cells sorted from blood. The receptors come from a young woman in good health.

This clonotype appeared many times. The chain recombines TRBV12-3 or TRBV12-4 with TRBJ1-5, with 7 positions matching TRBD1. After removal of 6 bases from V and 3 bases from J, the junction contained 5 bases not matched to a gene. The CDR3 runs 14 residues. CDR3 in amino acids: CASSPTGNNQPQHF. The DNA for the CDR3 is TGTGCCAGCAGCCCGACAGGGAACAATCAGCCCCAGCATTTT.

The table lists this clonotype with many counts. V and J are TRBV10-3 and TRBJ1-2; D remains ambiguous. The CDR3 length is 14 residues. Per germline, CDR1 ENHRY and CDR2 SYGVKD. Trimming took off 2 bases at V and 7 bases at J, with 14 bases between the two ends. CDR3 region: CAISEELGSAGYTF. The CDR3 DNA reads TGTGCCATCAGTGAGGAACTGGGATCGGCTGGCTACACCTTC.

CDR3 sequence reads: CASSFWELGTSYEQYF. CDR3 sequence (DNA): TGTGCCAGCAGCTTCTGGGAACTAGGGACCTCCTACGAGCAGTACTTC. The genes are TRBV7-3 and TRBJ2-7; D might be TRBD1 or TRBD2, each matching 5 bases. The germline V gene encodes CDR1 SGHTA and CDR2 FQGTGA. V gave up 3 bases and J gave up 0 bases, with 15 bases separating them. This CDR3 contains 16 residues. Variable domain in full (rest from reference TRBV7-3 and TRBJ2-7): GAGVSQTPSNKVTEKGKYVELRCDPISGHTALYWYRQSLGQGPEFLIYFQGTGAADDSGLPNDRFFAVRPEGSVSTLKIQRTERGDSAVYLCASSFWELGTSYEQYFGPGTRLTVT.